The 19 T cell receptor beta chains below all came from one sample that was sequenced in a study of CD8 T cells in Susac syndrome. RNA in amounts of about 0.5 to 1 ug was reverse transcribed with random hexamers. TCRdb used MiXCR to reprocess the immunoSEQ multiplex PCR reads, holding one entry per CDR3 protein. Of 250,000 to 300,000 distinct CDR3 sequences in the sample, 85% are singletons; the top ten hold approximately 0.2%. The sequencing input was CD8+ T cells from PBMCs. Receptors originate from a human donor with multiple sclerosis.

The sample holds a few counts of this clonotype. The rearrangement links TRBV12-3 or TRBV12-4 to TRBJ2-7, with 13 bases lining up with TRBD2. V shed 9 bases, J shed 1 base, and the junction held 15 bases outside the gene matches. The CDR3 has 18 amino acids. The CDR3 sequence is CASCSTSGRIHGSYEQYF. CDR3 nucleotides: TGTGCCAGTTGTTCGACTAGCGGGAGGATACATGGGTCCTACGAGCAGTACTTC.

This clonotype was observed once. The rearrangement joins TRBV28 to TRBJ2-7, with 7 bases identical to TRBD1. Looked up from germline, CDR1 is MDHEN and CDR2 is SYDVKM. V lost 6 bases to trimming and J lost 6 bases; unmatched junction nucleotides: 8. The CDR3 contains 13 residues. CDR3 loop: CASRLGTALEQYF. In nucleotides, the CDR3 is TGTGCCAGCAGGCTAGGGACAGCCCTCGAGCAGTACTTC.

This chain connects TRBV6-2 or TRBV6-3 to TRBJ1-5, with 7 bases aligning to TRBD1. The CDR3 consists of 19 residues. After removal of 0 bases from V and 1 base from J, the junction contained 12 bases not matched to a gene. Germline V gives CDR1 MNHEY, CDR2 SVGEGT. The CDR3 DNA follows: TGTGCCAGCAGTTACTCGATGTCGCCAGGGGGACTAAGCAATCAGCCCCAGCATTTT. The encoded protein is CASSYSMSPGGLSNQPQHF.

The chain employs TRBV28 and TRBJ2-7; the match to TRBD1 covers 7 bases. Germline lookup yields CDR1 MDHEN and CDR2 SYDVKM. V trimming: 5 bases; J trimming: 5 bases; junction bases outside the gene matches: 6. CDR3 size: 13 residues. CDR3 sequence (DNA): TGTGCCAGCAGTCCGGGACAGCTTGACGAGCAGTACTTC. It is translated as CASSPGQLDEQYF.

In its sample, this clonotype was seen a few times. The chain combines TRBV2 with TRBJ2-7; TRBD1 matches at 11 bases. CDR1 and CDR2 (germline): SNHLY, FYNNEI. Trimming cost V 8 bases and J 4 bases; bases outside gene matches: 7. The CDR3 length is 14 residues. The CDR3: CASGGTGGIYEQYF. The CDR3 region has the DNA TGTGCCAGCGGAGGGACAGGGGGAATTTACGAGCAGTACTTC.

The chain is built from TRBV6-2 or TRBV6-3 and TRBJ2-3, with 10 bases identical to TRBD2. The germline V gene encodes CDR1 MNHEY and CDR2 SVGEGT. CDR3 length equals 21 residues. The V segment lost 2 bases and the J segment 0 bases; nucleotides outside the gene matches: 17. This chain's CDR3 is CASSYDLGLADLTPSTDTQYF. The CDR3 DNA follows: TGTGCCAGCAGTTACGATCTCGGACTAGCGGACCTCACCCCCAGCACAGATACGCAGTATTTT.

V and J are TRBV6-2 or TRBV6-3 and TRBJ2-1; possible D gene TRBD1, 5 bases. The V gene's germline CDR1 is MNHEY and CDR2 SVGEGT. With 2 bases removed from V and 4 bases from J, the gap between germline ends came to 12 bases. The CDR3 is 15 residues long. The CDR3 loop is CASSYGASEYNEQFF. For the CDR3, the DNA is TGTGCCAGCAGTTACGGGGCGTCGGAGTACAATGAGCAGTTCTTC.

The chain uses TRBV10-2 and TRBJ2-1; 7 bases line up with TRBD2. J gave up 6 bases and V 1 base, and 0 bases lay outside the gene matches. This CDR3 region has 13 residues. From germline, CDR1 is WSHSY and CDR2 SAAADI. This CDR3 is CASSELAGNEQFF. CDR3 nucleotides: TGCGCCAGCAGTGAGTTAGCGGGCAATGAGCAGTTCTTC.

The genes are TRBV19 and TRBJ1-5, with 8 bases fitting TRBD1. CDR3 length: 15 amino acids. Germline V gives CDR1 LNHDA, CDR2 SQIVND (reference sequence). The V gene end was trimmed by 7 bases and the J gene end by 6 bases; junction bases not matched to a gene: 11. CDR3 residues: CASTRPGQGSQPQHF. The CDR3 DNA sequence: TGTGCCAGTACCCGTCCAGGACAGGGAAGTCAGCCCCAGCATTTT.

This clonotype was seen a handful of times. V is TRBV7-2 and J is TRBJ1-2; the D gene is possibly TRBD1 (6 bases). This CDR3 is built from 18 residues. V was pared by 1 base and J by 2 bases, with 20 bases between. CDR1 SGHTA and CDR2 FQGNSA come from the germline V gene. The CDR3 region is CASSLEPFPGARNYGYTF. In DNA, the CDR3 is TGTGCCAGCAGCTTAGAGCCCTTCCCAGGGGCGAGAAACTATGGCTACACCTTC.

The chain combines TRBV13 with TRBJ1-2, with D perhaps matching TRBD1 (6 bases). Germline V gives CDR1 PRHDT, CDR2 FYEKMQ (reference sequence). Trimming stripped 5 bases from V and 6 bases from J, with 16 bases between. This CDR3 contains 14 residues. CDR3 sequence (DNA): TGTGCCAGCAGCCAGGGTCGGGGGGCGGATGGCTACACCTTC. Its protein is CASSQGRGADGYTF.

This chain links TRBV19 with TRBJ2-7; the D gene is possibly TRBD2 (7 bases). This CDR3 is built from 16 residues. Trimming removed 4 bases from V and 2 bases from J, with 18 bases in between. Germline CDR1 reads LNHDA; CDR2 reads SQIVND (reference sequence). CDR3 region: CASSTVGGTLTYEQYF. CDR3 DNA sequence: TGTGCCAGTAGTACGGTGGGAGGGACACTAACCTACGAGCAGTACTTC.

The chain employs TRBV30 and TRBJ2-7; TRBD1 agrees at 7 bases. The V and J ends lost 5 bases and 2 bases, in that order; junction bases with no gene match: 9. This CDR3 region has 14 residues. The germline V gene encodes CDR1 GTSNPN and CDR2 SVGIG (reference sequence). CDR3 residues: CAWEYYRGAYEQYF. CDR3 DNA sequence: TGTGCCTGGGAGTATTACAGGGGTGCCTACGAGCAGTACTTC.

The chain employs TRBV19 and TRBJ1-1, with unresolved D. Germline assignment: CDR1 LNHDA and CDR2 SQIVND (reference sequence). V gave up 4 bases and J gave up 1 base, with 7 bases separating them. The CDR3 runs 13 residues. CDR3 region: CASSTAPNTEAFF. The CDR3, as DNA: TGTGCCAGTAGTACCGCCCCGAACACTGAAGCTTTCTTT.

This chain uses TRBV4-1 with TRBJ1-2, with D perhaps TRBD1 (5 bases). With 1 base removed from V and 0 bases from J, the gap between germline ends came to 9 bases. Germline V gives CDR1 MGHRA, CDR2 YSYEKL. The CDR3 consists of 15 residues. The CDR3 sequence: CASSQGGASNYGYTF. CDR3 in DNA: TGCGCCAGCAGCCAAGGCGGGGCATCTAACTATGGCTACACCTTC.

The CDR3 DNA reads as TGTGCCAGCAGTTTTCTCCTGTTCGCGAACACCGGGGAGCTGTTTTTT. Protein: CASSFLLFANTGELFF. The chain carries TRBV27 and TRBJ2-2, with no clear D. CDR3 size: 16 residues. Looked up from germline, CDR1 is MNHEY and CDR2 is SMNVEV (reference sequence). The V end was cut by 3 bases, the J end by 0 bases, with 11 bases between.

V usage is TRBV7-9 and J usage is TRBJ2-1; D unclear. The CDR3 has 14 amino acids. Trimming shortened V by 1 base and J by 3 bases, and 7 bases separated the two germline ends. CDR1 and CDR2 from the germline V gene are SEHNR and FQNEAQ (reference sequence). CDR3 DNA: TGTGCCAGCAGCTTAGTGTCCTACTACAATGAGCAGTTCTTC. This translates into CASSLVSYYNEQFF.

This chain links TRBV7-8 with TRBJ2-2, with 9 bases matching TRBD2. The V gene's germline CDR1 is SGHVS and CDR2 FQNEAQ. CDR3 length: 18 amino acids. The junction had 9 bases not matched to a gene; V was cut back by 0 bases and J by 4 bases. The CDR3 sequence is CASSLAAASGMITGELFF. The CDR3 bases are TGTGCCAGCAGCTTAGCGGCGGCTAGCGGGATGATCACCGGGGAGCTGTTTTTT.

V is TRBV7-3 and J is TRBJ2-1, with 9 bases lining up with TRBD2. The CDR3 is made up of 14 amino acids. Germline V lookup: CDR1 SGHTA, CDR2 FQGTGA. With V trimmed by 5 bases and J by 9 bases, 8 bases remained unmatched. As DNA, the CDR3 is TGTGCCAGCAGCGACTCCGGGACTAGCAGTGAGCAGTTCTTC. The encoded protein is CASSDSGTSSEQFF.